What follows are 12 T cell receptor beta chains derived from one specimen sequenced in a study of PD-L1 blockade in urothelial cancer. The assay was immunoSEQ multiplex PCR, and TCRdb's table has in-frame clones only and misses some. This table holds approximately 50,000 clones, about 81% found once. Specified time point: pretreatment peripheral blood. The source was PBMCs, collected around atezolizumab (anti-PD-L1) treatment. These receptors came from a man aged 65 to 85 with urothelial cancer.

This clone was observed a few times. V is TRBV5-4 and J is TRBJ2-7, with D possibly TRBD1 on 5 matching bases. Per germline, CDR1 SGHNT and CDR2 YYREEE (reference sequence). Trimming removed 2 bases from V and 0 bases from J, with 6 bases in between. The CDR3 length is 13 residues. CDR3 protein: CASSFRDSYEQYF. The DNA of the CDR3 is TGTGCCAGCAGCTTCAGGGACTCCTACGAGCAGTACTTC.

This clone was counted only a few times. V usage is TRBV10-3 and J usage is TRBJ2-3, with D possibly being TRBD1 (5 bases). The CDR3 is made up of 13 amino acids. Germline CDR1 ENHRY, CDR2 SYGVKD. The V end lost 8 bases, the J end lost 4 bases, and 13 bases lay between the germline ends. The CDR3 here is CAIGRAEPDTQYF. CDR3 sequence (DNA): TGTGCCATCGGCAGGGCGGAACCAGATACGCAGTATTTT.

A few counts support this clone. V and J are TRBV2 and TRBJ1-2; D may be TRBD1 (5 bases). The V gene lost 9 bases and the J gene lost 2 bases, with 16 bases spanning the gap. Germline loops: CDR1 SNHLY, CDR2 FYNNEI. The CDR3 runs to 14 residues. CDR3 loop: CASSPEEGNYGYTF. As DNA, the CDR3 is TGTGCCAGTTCCCCTGAGGAGGGGAACTATGGCTACACCTTC. The full variable domain, with the rest looked up from reference TRBV2 and TRBJ1-2, is EPEVTQTPSHQVTQMGQEVILRCVPISNHLYFYWYRQILGQKVEFLVSFYNNEISEKSEIFDDQFSVERPDGSNFTLKIRSTKLEDSAMYFCASSPEEGNYGYTFGSGTRLTVV.

The chain carries TRBV7-6 and TRBJ1-1; D is possibly TRBD1 (6 bases). Per germline, CDR1 SGHVS and CDR2 FNYEAQ. With 7 bases removed from V and 10 bases from J, the gap between germline ends came to 22 bases. The CDR3 contains 14 residues. The DNA of the CDR3 is TGTGCCAGCACCCTGGGGGGGCCGACGCTGGGAGCTTTCTTT. It encodes CASTLGGPTLGAFF.

This clone was picked up one time. J is TRBJ2-3 and V is TRBV5-1, with a tentative D call TRBD2 (5 bases). Trimming pared 5 bases from V and 2 bases from J, leaving 12 bases between. CDR1 is SGHRS and CDR2 is YFSETQ in the germline V gene. The length of the CDR3 is 14 residues. CDR3 DNA sequence: TGCGCCAGCAGGCAGGCGGGCCTCACAGATACGCAGTATTTT. This translates into CASRQAGLTDTQYF. Using reference TRBV5-1 and TRBJ2-3 for the parts outside the CDR3, the full variable domain is KAGVTQTPRYLIKTRGQQVTLSCSPISGHRSVSWYQQTPGQGLQFLFEYFSETQRNKGNFPGRFSGRQFSNSRSEMNVSTLELGDSALYLCASRQAGLTDTQYFGPGTRLTVL.

J is TRBJ2-7 and V is TRBV6-6, with TRBD1 matching 7 bases. V gave up 7 bases and J gave up 0 bases; unmatched junction bases: 6. Germline values: CDR1 MNHNY, CDR2 SVGAGI (reference sequence). This CDR3 spans 14 amino acids. CDR3 coding DNA: TGTGCCAGCACCACGACAGGGAGCTCCTACGAGCAGTACTTC. Translation gives CASTTTGSSYEQYF.

In this sample, this clone turned up once. The chain employs TRBV28 and TRBJ2-7; 7 nucleotides line up with TRBD1. Trimming cost V 4 bases and J 3 bases; bases outside gene matches: 6. The CDR3 is 14 amino acids. The germline V gene encodes CDR1 MDHEN and CDR2 SYDVKM. The CDR3 loop is CASSSTGALYEQYF. The DNA of the CDR3 is TGTGCCAGCAGTTCTACAGGGGCGCTCTACGAGCAGTACTTC.

The rearrangement links TRBV1 to TRBJ2-1; the table's D call of TRBD2 was not tested on the DNA. TRBV1 is an annotated pseudogene. This CDR3 comprises 9 residues. CDR3 region: CTQRNEQFF. The CDR3 region has the DNA TGCACTCAGCGGAATGAGCAGTTCTTC.

The rearrangement joins TRBV30 to TRBJ2-2; D is perhaps TRBD2 (5 bases). Germline CDR1 and CDR2: GTSNPN and SVGIG (reference sequence). The V end was cut by 7 bases, the J end by 1 base, with 10 bases between. The length of the CDR3 is 13 residues. CDR3 residues: CALSGGNTGELFF. In DNA form, the CDR3 reads TGTGCCTTAAGTGGAGGGAACACCGGGGAGCTGTTTTTT. The full variable domain, its missing parts supplied by reference TRBV30 and TRBJ2-2, is SQTIHQWPATLVQPVGSPLSLECTVEGTSNPNLYWYRQAAGRGLQLLFYSVGIGQISSEVPQNLSASRPQDRQFILSSKKLLLSDSGFYLCALSGGNTGELFFGEGSRLTVL.

The J gene is TRBJ2-2, the V gene TRBV18; the D is unclear. The CDR3 sequence is 12 residues long. V dropped 5 bases and J dropped 5 bases, with 6 bases sitting between them. Germline CDR1 and CDR2: KGHSH and LQKENI. The CDR3 DNA reads as TGTGCCAGCTCAACAAGTACCGGGGAGCTGTTTTTT. It codes for CASSTSTGELFF.

The J gene is TRBJ1-5, the V gene TRBV9; 7 positions match TRBD1. Germline V gene lookup returns CDR1 SGDLS and CDR2 YYNGEE. V lost 4 bases to trimming and J lost 4 bases; unmatched junction nucleotides: 5. CDR3 length: 14 amino acids. CDR3 coding DNA: TGTGCCAGCAGCCGGGACAGACGGAATCAGCCCCAGCATTTT. This codes for CASSRDRRNQPQHF. The complete variable domain, with remaining parts taken from reference TRBV9 and TRBJ1-5, reads DSGVTQTPKHLITATGQRVTLRCSPRSGDLSVYWYQQSLDQGLQFLIQYYNGEERAKGNILERFSAQQFPDLHSELNLSSLELGDSALYFCASSRDRRNQPQHFGDGTRLSIL.

This clone was seen a single time. The chain combines TRBV6-4 with TRBJ2-7, with TRBD1 as a possible D gene (5 bases). The CDR3 spans 14 residues. The germline gives CDR1 MRHNA, CDR2 SNTAGT. V lost 3 bases and J 2 bases, leaving 11 bases between the germline ends. CDR3 in DNA: TGTGCCAGCAGTGAAAGTCAGGGCCCCTACGAGCAGTACTTC. Protein product: CASSESQGPYEQYF.